Presented here are 14 T cell receptor beta chains from one specimen sequenced in a study of blood T cell repertoires in COVID-19. The data were produced by immunoSEQ multiplex PCR, yet TCRdb's version contains in-frame clones alone and is incomplete. The data show 80,000 to 100,000 clones, with 87% seen just once and 20% held by the top ten. Material: peripheral blood. These receptors all stem from a human donor in a cohort sampled during active COVID-19.

This clone has a single count. The chain employs TRBV19 and TRBJ2-2; D is perhaps TRBD2 (5 bases). Trimming took off 2 bases at V and 6 bases at J, with 13 bases between the two ends. The CDR3 has 15 amino acids. Germline V gene lookup returns CDR1 LNHDA and CDR2 SQIVND (reference sequence). CDR3 amino acids: CASSIISGFSGELFF. Here the CDR3 DNA reads TGTGCCAGTAGTATAATTTCGGGGTTTTCCGGGGAGCTGTTTTTT.

The V gene is TRBV14, the J gene TRBJ2-7; D possibly corresponds to TRBD1 (6 bases). Germline lookup yields CDR1 SGHDN and CDR2 FVKESK. Trimming cost V 2 bases and J 2 bases, with 10 bases left between them. The CDR3 spans 14 residues. CDR3 residues: CASSQKGVAYEQYF. The CDR3 DNA reads TGTGCCAGCAGCCAAAAGGGGGTCGCCTACGAGCAGTACTTC.

The rearrangement joins TRBV7-8 to TRBJ2-3; D not resolved. There are 12 residues in the CDR3. Trimming shortened V by 5 bases and J by 2 bases, and 5 bases separated the two germline ends. The germline V gene encodes CDR1 SGHVS and CDR2 FQNEAQ. The CDR3 is CASSPYTDTQYF. The CDR3 DNA is TGTGCCAGCAGCCCCTACACAGATACGCAGTATTTT.

Comments on this clone: Its ends do not fully match the called genes, so a read error is possible. This rearrangement joins TRBV7-7 to TRBJ2-2; 10 positions agree with TRBD2. This CDR3 comprises 19 residues. Germline CDR1 is SSHAT and CDR2 is FNYEAQ (reference sequence). Here the CDR3 reads CASSLEVASGRGNTGELFF. In DNA form, the CDR3 reads TGTGCTAGCAGCTTAGAGGTAGCTAGCGGGAGAGGGAACACCGGGGAGCTGTTTTTT.

The genes are TRBV18 and TRBJ2-1; the match to TRBD2 covers 13 bases. Germline V gene data show CDR1 as KGHSH and CDR2 as LQKENI. The CDR3 has 19 amino acids. With 4 bases clipped from V and 8 bases from J, the junction kept 17 bases outside the gene matches. In DNA form, the CDR3 reads TGTGCCAGCTCACAAATCGGACTAGCGGGAGTGAAGGGCTCCGATGAGCAGTTCTTC. Translating gives CASSQIGLAGVKGSDEQFF.

V usage is TRBV6-6 and J usage is TRBJ1-1; 7 bases are shared with TRBD1. J lost 3 bases, V lost 5 bases, and 3 bases had no gene match. This CDR3 is built from 13 residues. CDR1 MNHNY and CDR2 SVGAGI come from the germline V gene (reference sequence). The CDR3 here is CASSLRGDTEAFF. DNA of the CDR3: TGTGCCAGCAGTCTCAGGGGGGACACTGAAGCTTTCTTT.

V usage is TRBV7-2 and J usage is TRBJ2-7, with 7 bases that match TRBD1. J gave up 4 bases and V 3 bases, and 0 bases lay outside the gene matches. This CDR3 spans 12 amino acids. The germline V gene encodes CDR1 SGHTA and CDR2 FQGNSA. CDR3 in amino acids: CASSLTGYEQYF. The CDR3 DNA follows: TGTGCCAGCAGCTTGACAGGGTACGAGCAGTACTTC.

The V and J genes are TRBV27 and TRBJ1-2; D might be TRBD1 (6 bases). V lost 5 bases and J lost 6, with 22 bases in between. CDR3 size: 16 residues. In germline, CDR1 is MNHEY, CDR2 SMNVEV (reference sequence). The CDR3 sequence: CASSPGRGGLGDGYTF. The CDR3 DNA follows: TGTGCCAGCAGTCCCGGGAGGGGGGGGTTGGGTGATGGCTACACCTTC.

This sequence joins TRBV7-3 and TRBJ2-7; TRBD2 matches at 7 bases. With 5 bases clipped from V and 3 bases from J, the junction kept 10 bases outside the gene matches. CDR3 length: 15 amino acids. CDR1 is SGHTA and CDR2 is FQGTGA in the germline V gene. The CDR3: CASSQAHGGGYEQYF. The CDR3 region has the DNA TGTGCCAGCAGCCAGGCGCATGGCGGGGGCTACGAGCAGTACTTC.

The chain uses TRBV27 and TRBJ2-1; 10 bases map to TRBD1. CDR1 is MNHEY and CDR2 is SMNVEV in the germline V gene (reference sequence). V was clipped by 0 bases and J by 9 bases; unmatched bases: 5. There are 15 residues in the CDR3. The CDR3 spells CASSLSGTGATEQFF. The CDR3 region has the DNA TGTGCCAGCAGTTTATCCGGGACAGGGGCCACTGAGCAGTTCTTC.

The rearrangement joins TRBV6-6 to TRBJ1-3; possible D gene TRBD1, 6 bases. The V end was cut by 3 bases, the J end by 4 bases, with 13 bases between. Germline CDR1 is MNHNY and CDR2 is SVGAGI (reference sequence). The CDR3 covers 15 residues. The CDR3 nucleotides are TGTGCCAGCAGTTATCCAGGGGCTCAGGGAAACACCATATATTTT. As protein: CASSYPGAQGNTIYF.

The gene calls are TRBV6-6 and TRBJ1-3, with 8 bases matching TRBD1. V lost 6 bases and J lost 4; bases outside the gene matches: 23. Germline V gene lookup returns CDR1 MNHNY and CDR2 SVGAGI (reference sequence). This CDR3 region has 20 residues. This chain's CDR3 is CASSPSNNFTGGLMGNTIYF. CDR3 coding DNA: TGTGCCAGCAGCCCGAGCAATAACTTTACAGGGGGTCTTATGGGAAACACCATATATTTT.

This clone was seen only once. CDR3 DNA: TGTGCCAGCAGCTTATTCGGAGATACGCAGTATTTT. As protein: CASSLFGDTQYF. This rearrangement joins TRBV7-3 to TRBJ2-3, with D hard to call. V lost 2 bases and J lost 5, with 5 bases in between. CDR3 length: 12 amino acids. Germline-derived CDR1 and CDR2 are SGHTA and FQGTGA.

The rearrangement joins TRBV14 to TRBJ2-1; possible D gene TRBD2, 6 bases. Germline V gene sequence: CDR1 SGHDN, CDR2 FVKESK. Deletions cut 4 bases from V and 8 bases from J, with 15 bases between. The CDR3 consists of 14 residues. The CDR3 region has the DNA TGTGCCAGCAGCCCCACTTGGGGGGATGATGAGCAGTTCTTC. As protein: CASSPTWGDDEQFF.